Listed below are T cell receptor beta chains from one sample, sequenced in a study of blood T cell repertoires in COVID-19. Sequencing was performed with immunoSEQ multiplex PCR; in TCRdb, only in-frame clones are kept and a portion is missing. Here the sample spans roughly 380,000 clones, roughly 87% being singletons. Sequencing was done on a sample of peripheral blood. Receptors originate from an older woman with COVID-19, enrolled during active disease. The CDR3 runs from the conserved cysteine through the conserved F or W. Fields, in order: J gene, clone size, D gene, V gene, CDR3 protein, CDR3 DNA. D genes are given only for firm matches. Expanded clones are given a class, and other clones once, few, many or no size at all.

TRBJ1-1,.,TRBD1,TRBV6-5,CASSYSGQGRATEAFF,TGTGCCAGCAGTTACTCGGGACAGGGTAGGGCCACTGAAGCTTTCTTT
TRBJ1-2,.,TRBD1,TRBV5-1,CASSFDRAPNYGYTF,TGCGCCAGCAGCTTTGACAGGGCCCCTAACTATGGCTACACCTTC
TRBJ1-5,.,.,TRBV18,CASSPTVKYSNQPQHF,TGTGCCAGCTCGCCAACAGTGAAATATAGCAATCAGCCCCAGCATTTT
TRBJ1-5,.,TRBD1,TRBV5-1,CASSLGDRGSNQPQHF,TGCGCCAGCAGCTTGGGGGACAGGGGTAGCAATCAGCCCCAGCATTTT
TRBJ2-2,.,TRBD2,TRBV6-5,CASSSSGGLGGELFF,TGTGCCAGCAGCTCCAGCGGGGGGCTCGGCGGGGAGCTGTTTTTT
TRBJ1-2,.,.,TRBV9,CASSYGQSLGGYTF,TGTGCCAGCAGCTATGGACAGAGCCTTGGTGGCTACACCTTC
TRBJ1-1,.,TRBD1,TRBV2,CASNRQGNTEAFF,TGTGCCAGCAACCGACAGGGAAACACTGAAGCTTTCTTT
TRBJ2-7,.,TRBD2,TRBV7-8,CASSLGSGGSYEQYF,TGTGCCAGCAGCCTAGGGAGCGGGGGGTCCTACGAGCAGTACTTC
TRBJ2-3,.,TRBD2,TRBV5-1,CASSLAGANTDTQYF,TGCGCCAGCAGCCTAGCGGGGGCCAACACAGATACGCAGTATTTT
TRBJ1-3,once,TRBD1,TRBV4-2,CASRRDRGSGNTIYF,TGTGCCAGCAGGCGGGACAGGGGAAGCGGAAACACCATATATTTT
TRBJ2-2,.,.,TRBV5-6,CASSLQGTTGELFF,TGTGCCAGCAGCTTGCAGGGGACCACCGGGGAGCTGTTTTTT
TRBJ1-1,.,TRBD1,TRBV7-9,CASSSPDRGVQNTEAFF,TGTGCCAGCAGCTCACCTGACAGGGGCGTTCAGAACACTGAAGCTTTCTTT
TRBJ1-2,.,TRBD1,TRBV7-2,CASSSGGVFAGYTF,TGTGCCAGCAGCTCAGGGGGCGTCTTTGCTGGCTACACCTTC
TRBJ2-1,.,TRBD1,TRBV7-3,CASSSGTGNEQFF,TGTGCCAGCAGCTCCGGGACAGGGAATGAGCAGTTCTTC
TRBJ1-2,few,.,TRBV6-5,CASSYQQDFYGYTF,TGTGCCAGCAGTTACCAGCAGGATTTCTATGGCTACACCTTC
TRBJ1-1,.,.,TRBV7-9,CASSSQGNTEAFF,TGTGCCAGCAGTTCACAGGGGAACACTGAAGCTTTCTTT
TRBJ2-1,.,TRBD2,TRBV28,CASSYIAGGPDEQFF,TGTGCCAGCAGTTATATAGCGGGGGGGCCCGATGAGCAGTTCTTC
TRBJ1-1,few,.,TRBV7-3,CASSRGGSGEAFF,TGTGCCAGCAGCCGAGGAGGGTCGGGTGAAGCTTTCTTT
TRBJ2-1,.,.,TRBV3-1/TRBV3-2,CASSGEEGRNNEQFF,TGTGCCAGCAGCGGCGAGGAGGGTCGTAACAATGAGCAGTTCTTC
TRBJ2-1,.,.,TRBV6-4,CASSVQTGTFQFF,TGTGCCAGCAGCGTACAAACAGGGACCTTCCAGTTCTTC
TRBJ1-1,.,TRBD1,TRBV6-5,CASRYLGTANTEAFF,TGTGCCAGCAGATACCTCGGGACAGCGAACACTGAAGCTTTCTTT
TRBJ1-1,.,.,TRBV28,CASRLSMNTEAFF,TGTGCCAGCAGGCTAAGTATGAACACTGAAGCTTTCTTT
TRBJ1-1,.,.,TRBV19,CASSMFSQLNTEAFF,TGTGCCAGTAGTATGTTTTCACAGTTGAACACTGAAGCTTTCTTT
TRBJ2-7,.,TRBD1,TRBV6-2/TRBV6-3,CASSLRQGRRYEQYF,TGTGCCAGCAGCCTGAGACAGGGGAGAAGGTACGAGCAGTACTTC
TRBJ2-7,.,.,TRBV3-1/TRBV3-2,CASSQEGGTGLVEQYF,TGTGCCAGCAGCCAAGAGGGGGGGACAGGTCTCGTCGAGCAGTACTTC
TRBJ2-7,.,TRBD1,TRBV9,CASSATGTGTYEQYF,TGTGCCAGCAGCGCAACCGGGACAGGGACCTACGAGCAGTACTTC
TRBJ1-6,few,TRBD1,TRBV19,CASSRGRVSPLHF,TGTGCCAGTTCCAGGGGGCGCGTGTCACCCCTCCACTTT
TRBJ1-5,once,TRBD1,TRBV24-1,CATSDPGQGKQPQHF,TGTGCCACCAGTGATCCTGGACAGGGTAAGCAGCCCCAGCATTTT
TRBJ1-1,few,.,TRBV5-1,CASSLTVPTGVAFF,TGCGCCAGCAGCCTGACAGTTCCAACAGGCGTAGCTTTCTTT
TRBJ1-3,.,.,TRBV5-6,CASSSGWYGEEGNTIYF,TGTGCCAGCAGCTCCGGTTGGTACGGGGAGGAGGGAAACACCATATATTTT
TRBJ2-7,few,.,TRBV6-5,CASEAHYEQYF,TGTGCCAGCGAGGCTCACTACGAGCAGTACTTC
TRBJ1-5,.,TRBD1,TRBV6-6,CASSPGTGPLSNQPQHF,TGTGCCAGCAGTCCCGGGACAGGGCCCCTTAGCAATCAGCCCCAGCATTTT
TRBJ2-2,.,.,TRBV6-6,CASMRAGELFF,TGTGCCAGCATGAGAGCCGGGGAGCTGTTTTTT
TRBJ1-1,.,.,TRBV5-1,CASSLQTGNTEAFF,TGCGCCAGCAGCTTGCAGACTGGGAACACTGAAGCTTTCTTT
TRBJ2-2,.,.,TRBV19,CASTKGGAGGELFF,TGTGCCAGTACCAAAGGGGGGGCCGGCGGGGAGCTGTTTTTT
TRBJ2-1,.,TRBD2,TRBV2,CASSQERGGPRNEQFF,TGTGCCAGCAGTCAGGAGCGGGGGGGCCCGAGAAATGAGCAGTTCTTC
TRBJ1-6,.,TRBD1,TRBV5-1,CASSLGTGPYNSPLHF,TGCGCCAGCAGCTTGGGGACAGGGCCCTATAATTCACCCCTCCACTTT
TRBJ1-3,.,.,TRBV7-3,CASSLAGTGNTIYF,TGTGCCAGCAGCTTAGCAGGAACTGGAAACACCATATATTTT
TRBJ1-1,.,.,TRBV5-3,CARSLGRGRQNTEAFF,TGTGCCAGAAGCTTGGGGAGGGGCAGACAGAACACTGAAGCTTTCTTT
TRBJ1-2,.,.,TRBV25-1,CASSEFATGAGYTF,TGTGCCAGCAGTGAATTCGCCACGGGTGCAGGCTACACCTTC
TRBJ2-7,.,TRBD1,TRBV5-4,CASSSHTGQVYEQYF,TGTGCCAGCAGCTCTCATACGGGACAGGTCTACGAGCAGTACTTC
TRBJ1-3,.,.,TRBV4-1,CASSQGGRVETTIYF,TGCGCCAGCAGCCAAGGGGGCAGGGTGGAAACAACCATATATTTT
TRBJ2-3,.,.,TRBV6-5,CASSPNRANTDTQYF,TGTGCCAGCAGTCCGAACAGGGCCAACACAGATACGCAGTATTTT
TRBJ2-3,.,TRBD2,TRBV19,CASKVGGGSWGTDTQYF,TGTGCCAGTAAGGTCGGGGGGGGCTCCTGGGGCACAGATACGCAGTATTTT
TRBJ2-5,.,TRBD2,TRBV4-2,CASSQGRDYETQYF,TGTGCCAGCAGCCAAGGTCGGGACTACGAGACCCAGTACTTC
TRBJ2-5,.,.,TRBV11-2,CASSLVLRETQYF,TGTGCCAGCAGCTTGGTACTCAGGGAGACCCAGTACTTC